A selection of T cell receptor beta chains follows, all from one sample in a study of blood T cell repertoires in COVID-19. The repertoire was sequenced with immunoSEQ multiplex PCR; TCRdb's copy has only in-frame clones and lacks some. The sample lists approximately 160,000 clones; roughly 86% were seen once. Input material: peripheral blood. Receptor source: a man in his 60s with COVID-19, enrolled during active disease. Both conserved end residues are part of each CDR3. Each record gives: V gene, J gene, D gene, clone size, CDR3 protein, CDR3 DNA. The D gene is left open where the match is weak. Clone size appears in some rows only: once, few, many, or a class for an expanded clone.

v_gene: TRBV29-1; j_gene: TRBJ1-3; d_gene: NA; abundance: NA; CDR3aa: CSSRRSGSSGNTIYF; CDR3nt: TGCAGCTCCCGCCGGTCCGGGAGCTCTGGAAACACCATATATTTT
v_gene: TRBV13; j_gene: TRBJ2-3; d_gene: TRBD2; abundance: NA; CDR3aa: CASRAGREGTDTQYF; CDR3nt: TGTGCCAGCAGGGCTGGGCGGGAGGGCACAGATACGCAGTATTTT
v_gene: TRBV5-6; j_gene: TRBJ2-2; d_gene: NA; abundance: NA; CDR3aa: CASSISGELFF; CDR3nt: TGTGCCAGCAGCATTAGCGGGGAGCTGTTTTTT
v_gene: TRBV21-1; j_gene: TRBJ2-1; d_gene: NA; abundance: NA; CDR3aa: CASSKGERDFDNEQFF; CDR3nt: TGTGCCAGCAGCAAAGGGGAGCGGGATTTCGACAATGAGCAGTTCTTC
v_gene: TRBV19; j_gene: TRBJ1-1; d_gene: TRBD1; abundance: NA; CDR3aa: CASSISQGAGEAFF; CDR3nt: TGTGCCAGTAGTATCTCTCAGGGGGCTGGTGAAGCTTTCTTT
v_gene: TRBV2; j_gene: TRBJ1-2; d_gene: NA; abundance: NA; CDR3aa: CASSENYAALRANYGYTF; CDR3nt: TGTGCCAGCAGTGAAAATTACGCAGCCCTGAGGGCTAACTATGGCTACACCTTC
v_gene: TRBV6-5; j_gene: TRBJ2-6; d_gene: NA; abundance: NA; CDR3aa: CATVSGANVLTF; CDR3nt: TGTGCCACCGTCTCTGGGGCCAACGTCCTGACTTTC
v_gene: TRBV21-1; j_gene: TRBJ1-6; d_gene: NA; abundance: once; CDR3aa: CASRSTGVYNSPLHF; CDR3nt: TGTGCCAGCAGGTCGACAGGAGTTTATAATTCACCCCTCCACTTT
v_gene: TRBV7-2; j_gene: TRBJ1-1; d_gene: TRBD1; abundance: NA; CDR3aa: CASSLQTGMNTEAFF; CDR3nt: TGTGCCAGCAGCCTACAGACAGGGATGAACACTGAAGCTTTCTTT
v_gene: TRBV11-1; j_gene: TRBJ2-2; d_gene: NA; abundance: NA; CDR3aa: CASRPSTGELFF; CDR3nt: TGTGCCAGCAGGCCGAGCACCGGGGAGCTGTTTTTT
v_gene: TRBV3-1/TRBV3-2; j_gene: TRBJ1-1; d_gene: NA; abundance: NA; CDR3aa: CASRRGHEAFF; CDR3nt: TGTGCCAGCAGAAGGGGTCATGAAGCTTTCTTT
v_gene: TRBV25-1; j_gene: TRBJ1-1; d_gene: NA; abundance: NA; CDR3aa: CASSVTLNTEAFF; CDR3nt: TGTGCCAGCAGCGTAACATTGAACACTGAAGCTTTCTTT
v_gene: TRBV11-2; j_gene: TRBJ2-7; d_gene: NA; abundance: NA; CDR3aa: CASSPGRGAYEQYF; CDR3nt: TGTGCCAGCAGTCCTGGCAGGGGGGCCTACGAGCAGTACTTC
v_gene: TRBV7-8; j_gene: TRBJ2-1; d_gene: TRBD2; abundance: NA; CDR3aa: CASSLDYRGGSYNEQFF; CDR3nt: TGTGCCAGCAGCTTAGACTATAGGGGAGGGTCCTACAATGAGCAGTTCTTC
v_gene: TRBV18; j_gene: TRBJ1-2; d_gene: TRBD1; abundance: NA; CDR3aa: CASSPSGGSYGYTF; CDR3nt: TGTGCCAGCTCACCTTCAGGGGGATCCTATGGCTACACCTTC
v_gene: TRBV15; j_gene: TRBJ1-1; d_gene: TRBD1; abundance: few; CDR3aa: CATSSGDRGLAFF; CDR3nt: TGTGCCACCAGCAGCGGGGACAGGGGGCTAGCTTTCTTT
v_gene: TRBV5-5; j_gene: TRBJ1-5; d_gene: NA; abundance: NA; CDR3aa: CASSVDSTGQPQHF; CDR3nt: TGTGCCAGCAGCGTAGACAGTACGGGCCAGCCCCAGCATTTT
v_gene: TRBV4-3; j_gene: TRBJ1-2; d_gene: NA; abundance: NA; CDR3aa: CASSPPGLNYGYTF; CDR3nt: TGCGCCAGCAGCCCTCCGGGTCTTAACTATGGCTACACCTTC
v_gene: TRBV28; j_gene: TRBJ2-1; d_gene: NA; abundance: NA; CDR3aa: CASSLTGSYNEQFF; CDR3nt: TGTGCCAGCAGTTTAACAGGTTCCTACAATGAGCAGTTCTTC
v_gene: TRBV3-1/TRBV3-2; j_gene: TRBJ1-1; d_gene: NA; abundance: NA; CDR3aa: CASSHLGGGNTEAFF; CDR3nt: TGTGCCAGCAGCCACCTAGGGGGGGGGAACACTGAAGCTTTCTTT
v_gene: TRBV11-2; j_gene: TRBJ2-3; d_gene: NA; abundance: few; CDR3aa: CASSLVSVTDTQYF; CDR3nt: TGTGCCAGCAGCTTAGTAAGCGTCACAGATACGCAGTATTTT
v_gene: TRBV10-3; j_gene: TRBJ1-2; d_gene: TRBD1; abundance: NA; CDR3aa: CAISGTGMANYGYTF; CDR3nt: TGTGCCATCAGTGGGACAGGGATGGCTAACTATGGCTACACCTTC
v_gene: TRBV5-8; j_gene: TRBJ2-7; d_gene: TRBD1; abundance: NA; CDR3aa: CASSGGQGNLGHEQYF; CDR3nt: TGTGCCAGCAGCGGCGGACAGGGGAACCTCGGCCACGAGCAGTACTTC
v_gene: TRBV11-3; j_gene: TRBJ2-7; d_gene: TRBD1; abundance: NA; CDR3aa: CASSSRSGQGVNEQYF; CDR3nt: TGTGCCAGCAGCTCAAGATCGGGACAGGGGGTCAACGAGCAGTACTTC
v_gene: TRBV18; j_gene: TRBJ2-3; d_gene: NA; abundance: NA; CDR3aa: CASSPSSSTDTQYF; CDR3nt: TGTGCCAGCTCACCCTCCTCCAGCACAGATACGCAGTATTTT
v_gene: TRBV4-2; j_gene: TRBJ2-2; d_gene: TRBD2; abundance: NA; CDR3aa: CASCLGGTGELFF; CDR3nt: TGTGCCAGCTGCTTGGGGGGGACCGGGGAGCTGTTTTTT
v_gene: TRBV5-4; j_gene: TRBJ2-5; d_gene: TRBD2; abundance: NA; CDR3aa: CASSLGSSGSGETQYF; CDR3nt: TGTGCCAGCAGCTTGGGTTCCAGCGGGAGTGGGGAGACCCAGTACTTC
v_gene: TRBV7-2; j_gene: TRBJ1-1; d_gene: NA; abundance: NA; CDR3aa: CASSLSGPPTEAFF; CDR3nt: TGTGCCAGCAGCTTAAGCGGGCCACCCACTGAAGCTTTCTTT
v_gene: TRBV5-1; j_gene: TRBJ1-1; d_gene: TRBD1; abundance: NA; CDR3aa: CASSAETGGAAFF; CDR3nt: TGCGCCAGCAGCGCCGAGACAGGGGGCGCAGCTTTCTTT
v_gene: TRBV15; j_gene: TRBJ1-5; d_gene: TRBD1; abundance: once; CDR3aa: CATSRDLGTGGLQPQHF; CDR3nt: TGTGCCACCAGCAGAGATCTGGGGACAGGGGGCTTGCAGCCCCAGCATTTT
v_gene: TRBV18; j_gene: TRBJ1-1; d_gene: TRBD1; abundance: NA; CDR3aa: CASSPLQGTAEAFF; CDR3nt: TGTGCCAGCTCACCATTACAGGGGACCGCTGAAGCTTTCTTT
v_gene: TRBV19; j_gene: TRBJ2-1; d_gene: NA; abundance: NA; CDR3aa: CASSIDSRGPEQFF; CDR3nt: TGTGCCAGTAGTATCGACAGTAGGGGCCCTGAGCAGTTCTTC
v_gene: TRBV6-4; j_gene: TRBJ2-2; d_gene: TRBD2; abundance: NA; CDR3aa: CASSKTSVDTGELFF; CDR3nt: TGTGCCAGCAGTAAGACTAGCGTAGACACCGGGGAGCTGTTTTTT
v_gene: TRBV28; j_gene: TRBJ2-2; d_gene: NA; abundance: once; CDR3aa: CASTYTGELFF; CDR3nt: TGTGCCAGCACCTATACCGGGGAGCTGTTTTTT
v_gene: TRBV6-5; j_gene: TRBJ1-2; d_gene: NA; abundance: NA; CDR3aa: CASTNRDPNNYGYTF; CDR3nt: TGTGCCAGCACCAACCGGGATCCCAATAACTATGGCTACACCTTC
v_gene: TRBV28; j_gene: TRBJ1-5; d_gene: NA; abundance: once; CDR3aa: CASSPTRQSSQPQHF; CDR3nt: TGTGCCAGCAGCCCAACCAGACAGTCCAGTCAGCCCCAGCATTTT
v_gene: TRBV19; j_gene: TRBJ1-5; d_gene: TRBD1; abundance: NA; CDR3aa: CATTKEGTGPGNQPQHF; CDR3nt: TGTGCCACCACAAAAGAGGGGACAGGGCCAGGGAATCAGCCCCAGCATTTT
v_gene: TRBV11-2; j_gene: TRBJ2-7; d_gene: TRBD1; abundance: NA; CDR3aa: CASYPGTGGGKQYF; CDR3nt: TGTGCCAGCTACCCCGGGACAGGGGGCGGTAAGCAGTACTTC
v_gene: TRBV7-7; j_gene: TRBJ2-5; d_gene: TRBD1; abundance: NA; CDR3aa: CASSPTGTGQETQYF; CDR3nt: TGTGCTAGCAGCCCAACCGGGACAGGACAAGAGACCCAGTACTTC
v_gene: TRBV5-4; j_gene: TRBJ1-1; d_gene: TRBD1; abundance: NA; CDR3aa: CASSLPQGALNTEAFF; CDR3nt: TGTGCCAGCAGCTTGCCACAGGGGGCCCTGAACACTGAAGCTTTCTTT
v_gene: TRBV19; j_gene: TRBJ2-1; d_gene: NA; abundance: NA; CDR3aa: CASTIGDNAYNEQFF; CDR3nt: TGTGCCAGTACCATCGGGGACAACGCATACAATGAGCAGTTCTTC
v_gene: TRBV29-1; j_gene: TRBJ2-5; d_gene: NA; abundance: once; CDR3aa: CSVGWGRLETQYF; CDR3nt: TGCAGCGTTGGGTGGGGGCGTTTAGAGACCCAGTACTTC
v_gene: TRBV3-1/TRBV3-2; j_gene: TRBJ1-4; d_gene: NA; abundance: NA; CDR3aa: CASSQVGADEKLFF; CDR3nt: TGTGCCAGCAGCCAAGTGGGGGCGGATGAAAAACTGTTTTTT
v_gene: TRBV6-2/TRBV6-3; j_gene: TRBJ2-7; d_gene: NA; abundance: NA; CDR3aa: CASSYAEAYEQYF; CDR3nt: TGTGCCAGCAGTTACGCGGAGGCCTACGAGCAGTACTTC
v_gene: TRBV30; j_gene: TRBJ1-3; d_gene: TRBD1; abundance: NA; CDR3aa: CAWRVRRDSMFSGNTIYF; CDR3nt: TGTGCCTGGAGAGTTAGACGGGACAGCATGTTCTCTGGAAACACCATATATTTT
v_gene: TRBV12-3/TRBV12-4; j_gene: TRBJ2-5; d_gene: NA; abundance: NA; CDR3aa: CASSSGFRETQYF; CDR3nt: TGTGCCAGCAGTTCGGGGTTTCGAGAGACCCAGTACTTC
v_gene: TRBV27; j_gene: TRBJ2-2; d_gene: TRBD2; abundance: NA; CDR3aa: CASSWTSLNTGELFF; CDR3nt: TGTGCCAGCAGTTGGACTAGCTTGAACACCGGGGAGCTGTTTTTT
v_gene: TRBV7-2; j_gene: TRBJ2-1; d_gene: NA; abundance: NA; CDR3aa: CASSLAQFYNEQFF; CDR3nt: TGTGCCAGCAGCTTAGCACAGTTCTACAATGAGCAGTTCTTC